These T cell receptor beta chains were read from a single sample in a study of T cell changes during pregnancy in multiple sclerosis. Generated by immunoSEQ multiplex PCR, the TCRdb table keeps only in-frame clones and is missing some. The sample yields tens of thousands of clones, around nine tenths seen once. The sample in question was CD4+ T cells from peripheral blood mononuclear cells, obtained before pregnancy. These receptor sequences come from a female donor with multiple sclerosis, enrolled in a pregnancy study. Both conserved end residues are part of each CDR3. Fields, in order: clone size, V gene, D gene, J gene, CDR3 DNA, CDR3 protein. The D gene is left open where the match is weak. Clone size is stated in some rows and not others, as once, few, many or a class when expanded.

size: -; V: TRBV6-6; D: TRBD1; J: TRBJ1-4; DNA: TGTGCCAGCTTAAAGGGGGCTGGTGAAAAACTGTTTTTT; CDR3: CASLKGAGEKLFF
size: -; V: TRBV9; D: TRBD2; J: TRBJ2-1; DNA: TGTGCCAGCAGCGTAGGGGGCAGGGAGGGCAATGAGCAGTTCTTC; CDR3: CASSVGGREGNEQFF
size: -; V: TRBV7-3; D: TRBD1; J: TRBJ1-3; DNA: TGTGCCAGCAGCTTCGACAGGGGGCCTGGAAACACCATATATTTT; CDR3: CASSFDRGPGNTIYF
size: -; V: TRBV27; D: TRBD1; J: TRBJ2-7; DNA: TGTGCCAGCAGTTTGGGACAGGGCTCTGGCGAGCAGTACTTC; CDR3: CASSLGQGSGEQYF
size: few; V: TRBV18; D: TRBD1; J: TRBJ1-4; DNA: TGTGCCAGCTCACTGAACCGGGACAGGGGGACAGAAACTAATGAAAAACTGTTTTTT; CDR3: CASSLNRDRGTETNEKLFF
size: -; V: TRBV5-4; D: TRBD1; J: TRBJ1-6; DNA: TGTGCCAGCAGCTCCCGGGACAGGGGAAATAATTCACCCCTCCACTTT; CDR3: CASSSRDRGNNSPLHF
size: -; V: TRBV28; D: TRBD2; J: TRBJ2-7; DNA: TGTGCCAGCCAGGGACTAGCGGGACGTTACGAGCAGTACTTC; CDR3: CASQGLAGRYEQYF
size: -; V: TRBV7-2; D: -; J: TRBJ1-3; DNA: TGTGCCAGCAGCTTAGCCCTATTAAACACCATATATTTT; CDR3: CASSLALLNTIYF
size: -; V: TRBV6-1; D: TRBD1; J: TRBJ2-7; DNA: TGTGCCAGCAGGAAAACTGGGACAGAGACTGGGGAGCAGTACTTC; CDR3: CASRKTGTETGEQYF
size: -; V: TRBV11-1; D: -; J: TRBJ2-3; DNA: TGTGCCAGCAGCTTAAGTAGGGCAGGGGCAGATACGCAGTATTTT; CDR3: CASSLSRAGADTQYF
size: -; V: TRBV5-1; D: -; J: TRBJ1-5; DNA: TGCGCCAGCAGCTTGGAGGCACTAAATAGCAATCAGCCCCAGCATTTT; CDR3: CASSLEALNSNQPQHF
size: -; V: TRBV6-6; D: TRBD1; J: TRBJ2-7; DNA: TGTGCCAGCAGTTTCGGGACAGACTACGAGCAGTACTTC; CDR3: CASSFGTDYEQYF
size: -; V: TRBV28; D: TRBD1; J: TRBJ2-7; DNA: TGTGCCAGCAGCGACAGGGGGCGACGAGACGAGCAGTACTTC; CDR3: CASSDRGRRDEQYF
size: -; V: TRBV9; D: TRBD1; J: TRBJ2-2; DNA: TGTGCCAGCAGCTTCACAGGGGACACCGGGGAGCTGTTTTTT; CDR3: CASSFTGDTGELFF
size: -; V: TRBV14; D: -; J: TRBJ2-5; DNA: TGTGCCAGCAGCCAATATCAAGAGACCCAGTACTTC; CDR3: CASSQYQETQYF
size: -; V: TRBV28; D: -; J: TRBJ2-5; DNA: TGTGCCAGCAGTTTATTAGGGGGGACCCAGTACTTC; CDR3: CASSLLGGTQYF
size: -; V: TRBV7-9; D: TRBD1; J: TRBJ2-1; DNA: TGTGCCAGCAGTAAAGGGACAGGGTACAATGAGCAGTTCTTC; CDR3: CASSKGTGYNEQFF
size: -; V: TRBV7-8; D: TRBD2; J: TRBJ2-1; DNA: TGTGCCAGCAGCTCGGTAGCGGGAGGGCCGCCTGAGCAGTTCTTC; CDR3: CASSSVAGGPPEQFF
size: -; V: TRBV6-6; D: -; J: TRBJ1-6; DNA: TGTGCCAGCAGCCTTAGACAGGCCCACTATAATTCACCCCTCCACTTT; CDR3: CASSLRQAHYNSPLHF
size: once; V: TRBV15; D: TRBD2; J: TRBJ2-5; DNA: TGTGCCACCAGCAGAGGCGGGACTAGCGGATCTGCCGGGGAGACCCAGTACTTC; CDR3: CATSRGGTSGSAGETQYF
size: -; V: TRBV11-3; D: TRBD2; J: TRBJ2-3; DNA: TGTGCCAGCAGCTTAGTGATTAGCGGGGGGCCAGATACGCAGTATTTT; CDR3: CASSLVISGGPDTQYF
size: -; V: TRBV5-1; D: TRBD1; J: TRBJ1-4; DNA: TGCGCCAGCAGCTTGACCCCCGTGGGACAGGGGGGAGAAAAACTGTTTTTT; CDR3: CASSLTPVGQGGEKLFF
size: once; V: TRBV14; D: -; J: TRBJ2-3; DNA: TGTGCCAGCAGCCAAGTTGGGGCAGGGGTAGCAGATACGCAGTATTTT; CDR3: CASSQVGAGVADTQYF
size: -; V: TRBV5-1; D: -; J: TRBJ1-1; DNA: TGCGCCAGCAGCTTGGGGCTGCCGAACACTGAAGCTTTCTTT; CDR3: CASSLGLPNTEAFF
size: once; V: TRBV11-3; D: TRBD1; J: TRBJ1-1; DNA: TGTGCCAGCAGCCCTCCCGGGACAGGGAACACTGAAGCTTTCTTT; CDR3: CASSPPGTGNTEAFF
size: -; V: TRBV12-5; D: -; J: TRBJ1-5; DNA: TGTGCTAGTGGTTCAGGCGAGTGGTATGGAAGCAATCAGCCCCAGCATTTT; CDR3: CASGSGEWYGSNQPQHF
size: -; V: TRBV27; D: -; J: TRBJ2-1; DNA: TGTGCCAGCAGTTTCCGGACTTACAGTGTAGGATCCTACAATGAGCAGTTCTTC; CDR3: CASSFRTYSVGSYNEQFF
size: -; V: TRBV14; D: -; J: TRBJ1-2; DNA: TGTGCCAGCAGCCCTTGGGGGGTTAGGGGCTATGGCTACACCTTC; CDR3: CASSPWGVRGYGYTF
size: few; V: TRBV13; D: TRBD2; J: TRBJ2-1; DNA: TGTGCCAGCAGGACTAGCGGGGGGAGCAATGAGCAGTTCTTC; CDR3: CASRTSGGSNEQFF
size: -; V: TRBV28; D: -; J: TRBJ1-5; DNA: TGTGCCAGCAGTCCCCCCGGGGGGCGTCATCAGCCCCAGCATTTT; CDR3: CASSPPGGRHQPQHF
size: -; V: TRBV5-6; D: -; J: TRBJ2-4; DNA: TGTGCCAGCAGCGCGGTAGGTCACCCCACCGGGGACATTCAGTACTTC; CDR3: CASSAVGHPTGDIQYF
size: -; V: TRBV7-9; D: TRBD1; J: TRBJ2-2; DNA: TGTGCCAGCAGCCTAGGACAGGGCGCGCCCGGGGAGCTGTTTTTT; CDR3: CASSLGQGAPGELFF
size: -; V: TRBV19; D: -; J: TRBJ1-2; DNA: TGTGCCAGTAGTATCGATTGGAACAGCCTTTCCGGCTACACCTTC; CDR3: CASSIDWNSLSGYTF
size: -; V: TRBV4-3; D: -; J: TRBJ1-2; DNA: TGCGCCAGCAGCCAAGTGGGGGGGGCCCCTAACTATGGCTACACCTTC; CDR3: CASSQVGGAPNYGYTF
size: -; V: TRBV28; D: -; J: TRBJ1-6; DNA: TGTGCCAGCAGTACCACAGGGAATTCACCCCTCCACTTT; CDR3: CASSTTGNSPLHF
size: -; V: TRBV5-1; D: -; J: TRBJ2-3; DNA: TGCGCCAGCAGCTTTCCAGGGGAAGATACGCAGTATTTT; CDR3: CASSFPGEDTQYF
size: -; V: TRBV29-1; D: -; J: TRBJ2-1; DNA: TGCAGCGTTGAAACTCAGACAGGCAATGAGCAGTTCTTC; CDR3: CSVETQTGNEQFF